This T cell receptor beta chain was sequenced during a study of T-cell memory formation after mild COVID-19 (TCRdb year 2021). Study-level background: TCR sequence clusters from the two donors were largely donor specific. In a couple of donors, T-cell clones that expanded and contracted after mild COVID-19 were followed by sequencing TCRalpha and TCRbeta repertoires longitudinally. The cohort comprised two young, previously healthy adult volunteers, one female and one male.

Results and caveats for the whole study, not just this receptor: SARS-CoV-2 specificity of the second-wave clones peaking on day 37 was not confirmed. Clones that contracted from day 15 to 85 showed balanced CD4/CD8 phenotypes, whereas a second wave of clones that expanded from day 15 to 37 leaned towards CD4+. Only two mild cases were covered by the study, and larger cohorts that include severe cases with pre-infection samples were considered necessary. The detection of some responding clones in pre-infection memory suggests that pre-existing cross-reactive memory T cells joined the SARS-CoV-2 response. Contracting CD4+ clones were located mainly in the CM and EM memory subsets, whereas CD8+ clones were found to be enriched in EMRA.

The data were produced on an Illumina NovaSeq 6000. cDNA libraries for TCRalpha and TCRbeta were prepared by 5'RACE using constant-segment primers, with sample barcodes and unique molecular identifiers added. RNA was extracted from every sample with Trizol reagent. Amplification of the libraries took two PCR steps, and the second step added a second sample barcode plus Illumina TruSeq adapters. Sequencing of libraries was performed on an Illumina NovaSeq with 2 x 150 bp paired-end reads. Per the source publication's procedure: Reads were demultiplexed and collapsed into UMI-guided consensus sequences with migec v1.2.7. Using mixcr v2.1.11, UMI consensuses were aligned to TRA and TRB V and J templates and then assembled into clonotypes. A clonotype was counted as expanded or contracted only when both edgeR and NoisET called the clonotype significant, with the noise models trained on biological replicates. For edgeR calls, a false discovery rate-adjusted p below 0.01 and a log2 fold-change threshold of 1 were applied. As an exploratory analysis of dynamics, PCA with hierarchical clustering was applied to max-normalized trajectories of the 1000 most abundant clonotypes. Separately sequenced CD4+ and CD8+ repertoires were used to assign the CD4 or CD8 phenotype of responding clones. TCRdb redid the processing of the public reads, applying fastp at Q25 and MiXCR, and retained in-frame beta chains. Rows are combined by CDR3 protein, so each entry shows the most common genes and DNA. TCRdb's processing, not the study's, gives the V and J calls here. This sample has roughly 400,000 distinct CDR3 sequences in its table, and roughly 18% of those were observed once. The top ten constitute around a fifth of the sample.

PBMCs were isolated by Ficoll-Paque density gradient centrifugation. The cysteine opens and the phenylalanine closes a CDR3 of 16 amino acids. Only the CDR3 region is kept as DNA, spanning 48 bases read in frame from base 1. V is reduced by 0 bases and J by 3 bases, leaving a spacing of 11 bases between them. CDR1 LNHNV and CDR2 YYDKDF were looked up in the germline V gene (reference sequence). Remarks on this clonotype: Its antigen is not yet known. One base away there is no much larger clone; base qualities are not given.

The chain links TRBV15 with TRBJ2-2, with the D gene not confidently named. The clonotype was recovered from a man younger than 35 who had mild COVID-19 (a few samples of this study predate the infection). The sample titles of this study are shuffled in the database, so cell type and time point are left out; the donor was told from shared clones. Sequencing was performed on PBMCs or a T cell subset sorted from them (not recorded which). DNA sequence: TGTGCCACCAGCAGAGATCCACTTTCCGACACCGGGGAGCTGTTTTTT. Translated, this is CATSRDPLSDTGELFF. When the CDR3 is completed using the reference TRBV15 and TRBJ2-2 genes on either side, the full variable domain is DAMVIQNPRYQVTQFGKPVTLSCSQTLNHNVMYWYQQKSSQAPKLLFHYYDKDFNNEADTPDNFQSRRPNTSFCFLDIRSPGLGDTAMYLCATSRDPLSDTGELFFGEGSRLTVL.